Here is one T cell receptor (beta chain) with its context. The CDR3 length is 15 residues. Trimming shortened V by 6 bases and J by 1 base, and 14 bases separated the two germline ends. Germline loops: CDR1 MDHEN, CDR2 SYDVKM. Assay used: immunoSEQ multiplex PCR; TCRdb lists only in-frame clones, some missing. This table has 69,000 or so clones, approximately 91% appearing once. The sample comes from a study of T cell changes during pregnancy in multiple sclerosis. This TCR derives from a female donor with multiple sclerosis, enrolled in a pregnancy study. The input for sequencing was peripheral blood, taken in the third trimester of pregnancy. This chain links TRBV28 with TRBJ2-3, with a possible D match to TRBD1 (5 bases). This CDR3 is CASRPRAWGTDTQYF. CDR3 DNA: TGTGCCAGCAGGCCCAGGGCTTGGGGCACAGATACGCAGTATTTT.